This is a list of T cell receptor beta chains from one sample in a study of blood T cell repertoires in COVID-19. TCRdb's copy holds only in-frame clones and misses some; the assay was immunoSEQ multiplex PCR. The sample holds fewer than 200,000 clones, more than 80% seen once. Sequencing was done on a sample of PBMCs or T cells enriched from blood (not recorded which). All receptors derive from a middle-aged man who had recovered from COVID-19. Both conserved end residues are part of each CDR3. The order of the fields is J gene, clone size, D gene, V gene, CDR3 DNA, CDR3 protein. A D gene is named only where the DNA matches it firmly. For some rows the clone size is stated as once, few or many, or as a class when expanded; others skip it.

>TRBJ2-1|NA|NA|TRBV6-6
TGTGCCAGCGGTGGGTGGGCTGAGCAGTTCTTC
CASGGWAEQFF
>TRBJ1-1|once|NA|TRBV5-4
TGTGCCAGCAGCTTGGGGTCGGGGAACACTGAAGCTTTCTTT
CASSLGSGNTEAFF
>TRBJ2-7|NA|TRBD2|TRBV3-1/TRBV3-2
TGTGCCAGCAGCCGCCCTAGCGGGGGGGGGACCTACGAGCAGTACTTC
CASSRPSGGGTYEQYF
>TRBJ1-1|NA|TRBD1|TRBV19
TGTGCCAGTAGTATCGGGTGGGCAGGGGGCTTGAACACTGAAGCTTTCTTT
CASSIGWAGGLNTEAFF
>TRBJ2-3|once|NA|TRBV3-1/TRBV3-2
TGTGCCAGCAGCTCAGGGACACGTCGGGATACGCAGTATTTT
CASSSGTRRDTQYF
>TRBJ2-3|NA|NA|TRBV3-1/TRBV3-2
TGTGCCAGCAGCCAAGAGTGGCGGGCCGGGGATACGCAGTATTTT
CASSQEWRAGDTQYF
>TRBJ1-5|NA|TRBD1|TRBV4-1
TGCGCCAGCAGCCAACCGGGACAGGGGCCTGGGGGGTTCCAGCATTTT
CASSQPGQGPGGFQHF
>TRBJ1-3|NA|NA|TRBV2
TGTGCCAGCAGTGATGTCCAGTCTCTGACTGGAAACACCATATATTTT
CASSDVQSLTGNTIYF
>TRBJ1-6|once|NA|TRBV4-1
TGCGCCAGCAGCCCTATAGGGGGGGGTAATTCACCCCTCCACTTT
CASSPIGGGNSPLHF
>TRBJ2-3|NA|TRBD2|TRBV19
TGTGCCAGTAGTATAGGAGGTATGGGACTAGCGGGGCCGTTGAGTACGCAGTATTTT
CASSIGGMGLAGPLSTQYF
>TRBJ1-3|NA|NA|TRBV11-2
TGTGCCAGCAGCGAATGGCAGGGATTGGCCGGAAACACCATATATTTT
CASSEWQGLAGNTIYF
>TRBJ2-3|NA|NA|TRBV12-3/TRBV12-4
TGTGCCAGCAGTTTGTCGCGGGCAGATACGCAGTATTTT
CASSLSRADTQYF
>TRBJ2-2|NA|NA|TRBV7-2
TGTGCCAGCAGATCAGACAGATCGAACACCGGGGAGCTGTTTTTT
CASRSDRSNTGELFF
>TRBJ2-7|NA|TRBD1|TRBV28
TGTGCCAGCAGCTGGGGACAGGATCCCTACGAGCAGTACTTC
CASSWGQDPYEQYF
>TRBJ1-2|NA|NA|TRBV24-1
TGTGCCACCAGTGATTCCATGGGAGACCCCTATGGCTACACCTTC
CATSDSMGDPYGYTF
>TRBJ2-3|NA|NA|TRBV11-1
TGTGCCAGCACAGGCAGAGATACGCAGTATTTT
CASTGRDTQYF
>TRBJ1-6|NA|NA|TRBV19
TGTGCCAGCGTCGACGGGGGACTCTATAATTCACCCCTCCACTTT
CASVDGGLYNSPLHF
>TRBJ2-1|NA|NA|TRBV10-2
TGCGCCAGCAGTGAGTCGAAAATGAGCTCCTACAATGAGCAGTTCTTC
CASSESKMSSYNEQFF
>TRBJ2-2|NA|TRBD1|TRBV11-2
TGTGCCAGCAGCTTAGAGGGACAGGGGGGAAGGGCCGGGGAGCTGTTTTTT
CASSLEGQGGRAGELFF
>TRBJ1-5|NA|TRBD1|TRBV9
TGTGCCAGCAGCACGACAGGGGGACCAAATCAGCCCCAGCATTTT
CASSTTGGPNQPQHF
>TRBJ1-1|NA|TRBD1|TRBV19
TGTGCCAGTAGCAGGGGGCTACACACTGAAGCTTTCTTT
CASSRGLHTEAFF
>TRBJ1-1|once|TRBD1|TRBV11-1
TGTGCCAGCAGCGACAGGGATTTCGGGACATCCGAAGCTTTCTTT
CASSDRDFGTSEAFF
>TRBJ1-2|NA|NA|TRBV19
TGTGCCAGTAGTAAAACAGGGACCCATGGCTACACCTTC
CASSKTGTHGYTF
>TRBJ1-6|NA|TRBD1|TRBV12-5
TGTGCTAGTGGTAGGGACAGGGGTAATTCACCCCTCCACTTT
CASGRDRGNSPLHF
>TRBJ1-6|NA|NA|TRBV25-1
TGTGCCAGCAGTGAAGTACTGAGCGGAGGGATTTCACCCCTCCACTTT
CASSEVLSGGISPLHF
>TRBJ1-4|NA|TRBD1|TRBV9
TGTGCCAGCAGCCCCTTTCAGGGGGCCGCGCGGAAACTGTTTTTT
CASSPFQGAARKLFF
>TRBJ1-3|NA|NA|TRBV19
TGTGCCAGTGGAAAACCCACAGGGACTGGAAACACCATATATTTT
CASGKPTGTGNTIYF
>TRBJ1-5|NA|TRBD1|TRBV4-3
TGCGCCAGCAGCCGGGACAGGGGGCCGGATCAGCCCCAGCATTTT
CASSRDRGPDQPQHF
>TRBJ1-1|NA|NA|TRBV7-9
TGTGCCAGCAGTCAGGGGTATGGTGAAGCTTTCTTT
CASSQGYGEAFF
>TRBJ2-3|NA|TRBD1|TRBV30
TGTGCCTGGAGGAATCAGGGGGTGCGAATAGATACGCAGTATTTT
CAWRNQGVRIDTQYF
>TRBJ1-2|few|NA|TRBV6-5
TGTGCCAGCAGTTACTCTTATCAGGGCTATGGCTACACCTTC
CASSYSYQGYGYTF
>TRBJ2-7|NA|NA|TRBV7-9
TGTGCCAGCAGCCGCCAGGGGCAGGGGATGTACGAGCAGTACTTC
CASSRQGQGMYEQYF
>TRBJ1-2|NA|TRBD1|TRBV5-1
TGCGCCAGCAGCTCCGGGACAGCCCTCTATGGCTACACCTTC
CASSSGTALYGYTF
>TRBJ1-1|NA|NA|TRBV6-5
TGTGCCAGCAGTAACCCCCCCGGCACTGAAGCTTTCTTT
CASSNPPGTEAFF
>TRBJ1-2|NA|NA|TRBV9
TGTGCCAGCAGCCACACAGACAGCAACTATGGCTACACCTTC
CASSHTDSNYGYTF
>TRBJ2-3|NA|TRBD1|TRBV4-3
TGCGCCAGCAGCCAAGACCCAGGGGGCAGGGGCACAGATACGCAGTATTTT
CASSQDPGGRGTDTQYF
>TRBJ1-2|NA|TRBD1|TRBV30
TGTGCCACACAGGGGGCGCGGGGCTACACCTTC
CATQGARGYTF
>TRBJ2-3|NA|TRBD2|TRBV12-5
TGTGCTAGTGGCCTCTCCACTAGCGGAGCCCGCACAGATACGCAGTATTTT
CASGLSTSGARTDTQYF
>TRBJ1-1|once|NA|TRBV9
TGTGCCAGCAGTCGGATGGGGGCCACTGAAGCTTTCTTT
CASSRMGATEAFF
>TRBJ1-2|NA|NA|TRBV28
TGTGCCAGCAGTTCCACAGGTAGAAGTGGCTACACCTTC
CASSSTGRSGYTF